This is a list of T cell receptor beta chains from one sample in a study of response to subunit inactivated influenza vaccine. TCRdb reanalysed the RT-PCR reads using MiXCR and keeps one entry per CDR3 protein. The sample records hundreds of thousands of distinct CDR3 sequences, approximately 15% being singletons. The starting material was PBMCs from blood, obtained 11 to 12 days after vaccination. The receptors here all came from a man between 45 and 60 years old who received an inactivated influenza vaccine. The CDR3 runs from the conserved cysteine through the conserved F or W. Fields, in order: J gene, clone size, D gene, V gene, CDR3 DNA, CDR3 protein. D genes are given only for firm matches. Not all rows give a size; the values are once, few, many and, for expanded clones, a class.

TRBJ2-2 - - TRBV3-1 TGTGCCAGCAGCCGCGCTGCAGGAGGGGGGTACCCCGGGGAGCTGTTTTTT CASSRAAGGGYPGELFF
TRBJ1-3 - - TRBV10-3 TGTGCCATCAGTAAGGACAGCTCTGGAAACACCACATATTTT CAISKDSSGNTTYF
TRBJ2-7 few - TRBV19 TGTGCCAGTAATGAGGGAGAGGCCTACGAGCAGTACTTC CASNEGEAYEQYF
TRBJ2-6 - - TRBV18 TGTGCCAGCTCAGCCGGGACGGCCTTCTCCACCCTGACTTTC CASSAGTAFSTLTF
TRBJ1-2 few - TRBV10-3 TGTGCCATCAGCGAGACAGGCTATGGCTACACCTTC CAISETGYGYTF
TRBJ2-3 - TRBD2 TRBV4-1 TGCGCCAGCAGCGACGGGACTAGCGTCGGAGATACGCAGTATTTT CASSDGTSVGDTQYF
TRBJ1-2 few TRBD1 TRBV14 TGTGCCAGCAGCCGGGACAGCGGTGGCTACACCTTC CASSRDSGGYTF
TRBJ2-7 - - TRBV6-2/TRBV6-3 TGTGCCAGCACTAAAAGGGGACCCTACGAGCAGTACTTC CASTKRGPYEQYF
TRBJ2-1 - - TRBV12-3/TRBV12-4 TGTGCCAGCAGGCCCGGCACAGGGCACAATGAGCAGTTCTTC CASRPGTGHNEQFF
TRBJ2-3 few - TRBV4-3 TGCGCCAGCAGCCAGCGGAGTAGCACAGATACGCAGTATTTT CASSQRSSTDTQYF
TRBJ2-2 - - TRBV4-3 TGCGCCAGCAGCCAAGCTGCCATAGAGACAGGCACCGGGGAGCTGTTTTTT CASSQAAIETGTGELFF
TRBJ1-1 - TRBD1 TRBV15 TGTGCCACCAGCAGAGGGACAGGGTGGAACACTGAAGCTTTCTTT CATSRGTGWNTEAFF
TRBJ2-5 many - TRBV6-1 TGTGCCAGCATAATTTTCGGGCTTCAGACCCAGTACTTC CASIIFGLQTQYF
TRBJ2-3 few - TRBV21-1 TGTGCCAGCAGCACCCATTTCGGACTAGCGGGAAATTCGACAGATACGCAGTATTTT CASSTHFGLAGNSTDTQYF
TRBJ1-4 few - TRBV9 TGTGCCAGCAGCGTCGCACAGGGCAATGAAAAACTGTTTTTT CASSVAQGNEKLFF
TRBJ2-2 few TRBD1 TRBV5-1 TGCGCCAGCAGCTCCCGTGGAACGACAGGGGGGTCGATCTCGAACACCGGGGAGCTGTTTTTT CASSSRGTTGGSISNTGELFF
TRBJ1-1 - - TRBV5-5 TGTGCCAGCAGCTTCGCGGACATGAACACTGAAGCTTTCTTT CASSFADMNTEAFF
TRBJ2-2 - - TRBV11-2 TGTGCCAGCAGCGCCGACGGCCACGCGAACACCGGGGAGCTGTTTTTT CASSADGHANTGELFF
TRBJ2-1 many TRBD2 TRBV7-9 TGTGCCAGCACCATAGCGGGAGTTGTCGATGAGCAGTTCTTC CASTIAGVVDEQFF
TRBJ2-7 - - TRBV12-3/TRBV12-4 TGTGCCAGCAGGGGGACATACAGCTCCTACGAGCAGTACTTC CASRGTYSSYEQYF
TRBJ2-5 - - TRBV6-5 TGTGCCAGCAGTTACAGGGGGGAGACCCAGTACTTC CASSYRGETQYF
TRBJ2-7 few - TRBV12-3/TRBV12-4 TGTGCCAGCAGTTTTAAGGGTAGGAGGGTCTACGAGCAGTACTTC CASSFKGRRVYEQYF
TRBJ2-2 - TRBD2 TRBV12-3/TRBV12-4 TGTGCCAGCAGACCGACTAGCGGGGACACCGGGGAGCTGTTTTTT CASRPTSGDTGELFF
TRBJ2-3 many - TRBV7-9 TGTGCCAGCAGCTTAGCCCCAGATACGCAGTATTTT CASSLAPDTQYF
TRBJ2-7 few TRBD1 TRBV12-3/TRBV12-4 TGTGCCAGCAGTCGTAGACAGGGTTCCTACGAGCAGTACTTC CASSRRQGSYEQYF
TRBJ2-7 few TRBD2 TRBV4-3 TGCGCCAGCAGCCAAGAGCGGGGGGGAAGCTCCTACGAGCAGTACTTC CASSQERGGSSYEQYF
TRBJ2-7 few - TRBV18 TGTGCCAGCTCACCACTGACAGATCCCTACGAGCAGTACTTC CASSPLTDPYEQYF
TRBJ2-3 few - TRBV28 TGTGCCAGCAGTTTAATTGTAGGAAACCCGACAGATACGCAGTATTTT CASSLIVGNPTDTQYF
TRBJ1-6 many TRBD1 TRBV5-1 TGCGCCAGCAGCTTGGGGACAGGAAATTCACCCCTCCACTTT CASSLGTGNSPLHF
TRBJ2-3 - - TRBV7-2 TGTGCCAGCGGGGGATTAAGGGATACGCAGTATTTT CASGGLRDTQYF
TRBJ1-6 - - TRBV7-2 TGTGCCAGCAGCTCCCGGCGGGGCTCCTATAATTCACCCCTCCACTTT CASSSRRGSYNSPLHF
TRBJ2-3 few - TRBV12-3/TRBV12-4 TGTGCCAGCAGTTTAGCCCAGGGGTTAGCAGATACGCAGTATTTT CASSLAQGLADTQYF
TRBJ2-5 few - TRBV29-1 TGCAGCGTTGTTTTCGGGTTCCGAGAGACCCAGTACTTC CSVVFGFRETQYF
TRBJ2-5 few - TRBV4-2 TGTGCCAGCAGCCAAGATGGCGGACCGGGGGATGGAGAGACCCAGTACTTC CASSQDGGPGDGETQYF
TRBJ1-2 - TRBD1 TRBV20-1 TGCAGTGCCGTAGGGACAGGGAATGGCTACACCTTC CSAVGTGNGYTF
TRBJ2-1 many - TRBV7-3 TGTGCCAGCAGCTTACAGGACAATGAGCAGTTCTTC CASSLQDNEQFF
TRBJ2-5 few TRBD1 TRBV12-3/TRBV12-4 TGTGCCAGCAGTTTTCTGCCGGGACAGCAAGAGACCCAGTACTTC CASSFLPGQQETQYF
TRBJ1-3 - TRBD1 TRBV20-1 TGCAGTGCCCAAGCCCTTAGGGGGCCTGGAAACACCATATATTTT CSAQALRGPGNTIYF
TRBJ2-7 - TRBD2 TRBV20-1 TGCAGTGCTGGCCGTAGCGGGAGCTCCTACGAGCAGTACTTC CSAGRSGSSYEQYF
TRBJ2-7 few - TRBV14 TGTGCCAGCAGCTCCCGCGGGACAAACTACGAGCAGTACTTC CASSSRGTNYEQYF
TRBJ2-3 - - TRBV7-2 TGTGCCAGCAGCTCGGAATTCCACCACACAGATACGCAGTATTTT CASSSEFHHTDTQYF
TRBJ2-3 many TRBD2 TRBV5-1 TGCGCCAGCAGCGCGTACGGATGGACTAGCGGGAGGTCAGATACGCAGTATTTT CASSAYGWTSGRSDTQYF
TRBJ2-7 - - TRBV7-9 TGTGCCAGCAGCTTGTTGGGGGAGCACGAGCAGTACTTC CASSLLGEHEQYF
TRBJ2-7 many TRBD2 TRBV20-1 TGCAGTGCTAGAGGTCTAGCGGGGGCAGTCTACGAGCAGTACTTC CSARGLAGAVYEQYF
TRBJ2-3 - TRBD2 TRBV5-1 TGCGCCAGCAGCTTGGGTGCTAGCGGGGGGGCAGATACGCAGTATTTT CASSLGASGGADTQYF
TRBJ2-7 few TRBD2 TRBV7-2 TGTGCCAGCAGCTTAGCTTCCCGTGGGGGGGTGAGCTCCTACGAGCAGTACTTC CASSLASRGGVSSYEQYF
TRBJ2-2 - - TRBV7-2 TGTGCCAGCAGCTTAACTGGACACGGGGCGGGTACCGGGGAGCTGTTTTTT CASSLTGHGAGTGELFF
TRBJ2-4 - - TRBV6-2/TRBV6-3 TGTGCCAGCAGTAGGGGAGGCAGACCAAAGTACTTC CASSRGGRPKYF
TRBJ2-5 few - TRBV5-1 TGCGCCAGCAGCTTGGCGGGACTCTTTGAGGAGACCCAGTACTTC CASSLAGLFEETQYF
TRBJ1-4 few TRBD1 TRBV7-9 TGTGCCAGCAGTAGGGACAGCGAGAATGAAAAACTGTTTTTT CASSRDSENEKLFF
TRBJ2-5 few - TRBV28 TGTGCCAGCAGTTTTTCCCTGTTTTTCGGGCCCCAACCCGGAGGAGAGACCCAGTACTTC CASSFSLFFGPQPGGETQYF